These 31 T cell receptor beta chains were sequenced from one sample in a study of beta chain features in type 1 diabetes. The study's findings and limits: Among patients with Type 1 diabetes, TCRB CDR3s were moderately but significantly shorter in every one of the four CD4+ subsets.

These receptors' antigens are unknown. The authors reverse transcribed all of the isolated RNA, so sequencing captured expressed TCRB transcripts. Some clones are missing from TCRdb's copy, which holds only in-frame ones; the method was immunoSEQ multiplex PCR. The sample contains about 160,000 clones, 9% of which appear only once. Input material: central memory CD4+ T cells from blood. These receptors were taken from a woman in her thirties with type 1 diabetes.

V and J are TRBV28 and TRBJ1-1; D call uncertain. Germline V CDR1 and CDR2: MDHEN, SYDVKM. This CDR3 has 13 amino acids. V gave up 6 bases and J gave up 2 bases, with 10 bases separating them. The CDR3 reads CASRRVANTEAFF. For the CDR3, the DNA is TGTGCCAGCAGGCGGGTGGCCAACACTGAAGCTTTCTTT.

This clone has only a few counts. This chain connects TRBV29-1 to TRBJ1-2; 7 bases fit TRBD1. The V gene end was trimmed by 3 bases and the J gene end by 7 bases; junction bases not matched to a gene: 5. Germline V CDR1 and CDR2: SQVTM, ANQGSEA. This CDR3 comprises 12 residues. CDR3 sequence reads: CSVDDRESGYTF. DNA for the CDR3: TGCAGCGTTGATGACAGGGAATCTGGCTACACCTTC.

CDR3 nucleotides: TGTGCCAGCAGCTTAGATGCAGGGACAGGGGGTTTCGAGCAGTACTTC. Protein product: CASSLDAGTGGFEQYF. This sequence joins TRBV11-2 and TRBJ2-7, with 11 bases identical to TRBD1. The V gene's germline CDR1 is SGHAT and CDR2 FQNNGV. The CDR3 loop spans 16 amino acids. V lost 0 bases to trimming and J lost 6 bases; unmatched junction nucleotides: 7.

Only a few counts were recorded for this clone. V is TRBV6-5 and J is TRBJ2-1; 7 bases map to TRBD1. The CDR3 covers 12 residues. Germline V gene sequence: CDR1 MNHEY, CDR2 SVGAGI. The V gene end was trimmed by 8 bases and the J gene end by 4 bases; junction bases not matched to a gene: 2. For the CDR3, the DNA is TGTGCCAGCTGGACAGGTTACAATGAGCAGTTCTTC. Its translation is CASWTGYNEQFF.

This chain links TRBV7-9 with TRBJ2-1; 13 bases map to TRBD2. The J segment lost 9 bases and the V segment lost 6 bases, leaving 11 bases of the junction unmatched. This CDR3 has 16 amino acids. The germline V gene encodes CDR1 SEHNR and CDR2 FQNEAQ (reference sequence). Here the CDR3 DNA reads TGTGCCAGCAGTTTGACTAGCGGGAGGCCGCGGGGTGAGCAGTTCTTC. Translation: CASSLTSGRPRGEQFF.

The chain combines TRBV28 with TRBJ1-5, with TRBD1 matching over 8 bases. Per germline, CDR1 MDHEN and CDR2 SYDVKM. The CDR3 spans 18 residues. The ends lost 2 bases at V and 0 bases at J; junction bases unmatched: 9. The CDR3 is CASSLIAQGAYSNQPQHF. The CDR3, as DNA: TGTGCCAGCAGTTTAATCGCGCAGGGGGCGTATAGCAATCAGCCCCAGCATTTT.

The rearrangement uses TRBV6-5 and TRBJ2-1, with no clear D. This CDR3 has 12 amino acids. CDR1 and CDR2 (germline): MNHEY, SVGAGI. V lost 5 bases and J 10 bases, leaving 12 bases between the germline ends. The CDR3 is CASSRQSGEQFF. The CDR3 coding sequence is TGTGCCAGCAGTCGCCAGTCTGGCGAGCAGTTCTTC.

This chain links TRBV5-6 with TRBJ2-7; 11 bases are shared with TRBD2. The germline CDR1 and CDR2 sequences are SGHDT and YYEEEE. Unmatched junction bases numbered 3, after V lost 0 bases and J lost 4 bases. This CDR3 spans 15 amino acids. CDR3 nucleotide sequence: TGTGCCAGCAGCTTGGGTAGCGGGAGGGGATACGAGCAGTACTTC. As protein: CASSLGSGRGYEQYF.

A few counts support this clone. This chain connects TRBV9 to TRBJ2-2; 10 nucleotides match TRBD2. The CDR3 loop spans 16 amino acids. The junction had 3 bases not matched to a gene; V was cut back by 0 bases and J by 4 bases. Germline V gene lookup returns CDR1 SGDLS and CDR2 YYNGEE. This CDR3 reads CASSVALAGSTGELFF. CDR3 nucleotides: TGTGCCAGCAGCGTAGCACTAGCGGGGAGCACCGGGGAGCTGTTTTTT. The full variable domain, in which reference TRBV9 and TRBJ2-2 provide the parts outside the CDR3, is DSGVTQTPKHLITATGQRVTLRCSPRSGDLSVYWYQQSLDQGLQFLIQYYNGEERAKGNILERFSAQQFPDLHSELNLSSLELGDSALYFCASSVALAGSTGELFFGEGSRLTVL.

This clone was counted between two and nine times. This chain joins TRBV5-1 and TRBJ2-3; 7 bases are a match to TRBD1. Germline assignment: CDR1 SGHRS and CDR2 YFSETQ. The CDR3 has 13 residues. V trimming: 4 bases; J trimming: 8 bases; junction bases outside the gene matches: 7. The CDR3 bases are TGCGCCAGCAGCCGCCAGGGGGATGGTACGCAGTATTTT. As protein: CASSRQGDGTQYF.

J is TRBJ2-3 and V is TRBV19; possible D gene TRBD2, 6 bases. Germline V gene sequence: CDR1 LNHDA, CDR2 SQIVND (reference sequence). The CDR3 spans 13 residues. V gave up 7 bases and J gave up 1 base, with 9 bases separating them. The CDR3 nucleotides are TGTGCCAGTAACGGGGGTCGCACAGATACGCAGTATTTT. Translation: CASNGGRTDTQYF.

This clone has more than one count but fewer than ten. This sequence joins TRBV4-2 and TRBJ2-3; D gene ambiguous. The germline V gene has CDR1 LGHNA and CDR2 YNFKEQ. This CDR3 spans 15 amino acids. V was trimmed by 1 base and J by 0 bases, leaving 8 bases between them. The CDR3 here is CASSQGAQSTDTQYF. CDR3 nucleotide sequence: TGTGCCAGCAGCCAAGGAGCACAGAGCACAGATACGCAGTATTTT.

This chain connects TRBV5-1 to TRBJ1-2; 8 bases match TRBD1. The length of the CDR3 is 13 residues. V was pared by 4 bases and J by 9 bases, with 8 bases of the junction left unmatched. Germline loops: CDR1 SGHRS, CDR2 YFSETQ. The CDR3 protein is CASSVTGEWSYTF. The CDR3 bases are TGCGCCAGCAGCGTGACAGGGGAATGGAGCTACACCTTC.

The sample holds a few counts of this clone. V usage is TRBV28 and J usage is TRBJ2-7; 8 positions agree with TRBD1. Losses at the gene ends were 8 bases for V and 2 bases for J; bases not matched to a gene: 11. CDR1 and CDR2 from the germline V gene are MDHEN and SYDVKM. The length of the CDR3 is 15 residues. This chain's CDR3 is CASHPDGQGTYEQYF. CDR3 sequence (DNA): TGTGCCAGCCACCCCGACGGACAGGGAACCTACGAGCAGTACTTC.

The sample holds a few counts of this clone. The sample has other DNA sequences that encode this CDR3 too. The J gene is TRBJ2-2, the V gene TRBV2; D may be TRBD1 (5 bases). Trimming removed 6 bases at V and 3 bases at J, with 5 bases between. This CDR3 spans 12 amino acids. CDR1 SNHLY and CDR2 FYNNEI come from the germline V gene. CDR3 sequence: CASSRDTGELFF. The CDR3 DNA reads TGTGCCAGCAGCAGGGACACCGGGGAGCTGTTTTTT.

The rearrangement uses TRBV11-2 and TRBJ2-7; the match to TRBD2 covers 13 bases. Per the germline V gene, CDR1 is SGHAT and CDR2 is FQNNGV. The CDR3 extends over 16 amino acids. With V trimmed by 4 bases and J by 6 bases, 9 bases remained unmatched. The CDR3 DNA follows: TGTGCCAGCAGCTGGTTGCGGACTAGCGGGAGCGGCGAGCAGTACTTC. Translation: CASSWLRTSGSGEQYF.

This clone was seen only a few times. The gene calls are TRBV2 and TRBJ1-1, with 8 bases matching TRBD1. The CDR3 runs to 14 residues. V dropped 8 bases and J dropped 6; count of bases not matched to a gene: 11. The V gene's germline CDR1 is SNHLY and CDR2 FYNNEI. CDR3 loop: CASSTGVVEAEAFF. The CDR3 DNA reads TGTGCCAGCTCGACAGGGGTCGTGGAAGCTGAAGCTTTCTTT.

In this sample, this clone turned up a few times. V gene TRBV9 combines with J gene TRBJ2-3, with a weak D call TRBD2 (5 bases). The germline V gene has CDR1 SGDLS and CDR2 YYNGEE. The V and J ends lost 0 bases and 2 bases respectively, with 10 bases between them. There are 15 residues in the CDR3. CDR3 sequence reads: CASSVVPGSTDTQYF. CDR3 coding DNA: TGTGCCAGCAGCGTAGTACCGGGGTCCACAGATACGCAGTATTTT.

This clone was seen a few times. V and J are TRBV7-2 and TRBJ1-2; the D gene is possibly TRBD1 (6 bases). The CDR3 contains 13 residues. Deletions cut 2 bases from V and 3 bases from J, with 7 bases between. Germline assignment: CDR1 SGHTA and CDR2 FQGNSA. This chain's CDR3 is CASSLYRDYGYTF. The DNA for the CDR3 is TGTGCCAGCAGCTTATACAGGGACTATGGCTACACCTTC.

This clone has a handful of counts. The gene calls are TRBV2 and TRBJ2-5; D not resolved. The CDR3 has 13 residues. V was clipped by 3 bases and J by 5 bases, with 10 bases between them. Per the germline V gene, CDR1 is SNHLY and CDR2 is FYNNEI. The CDR3 coding sequence is TGTGCCAGCAGTGAGGAGTTTGAGGAGACCCAGTACTTC. Translation gives CASSEEFEETQYF.

This clone was seen more than once but under ten times. V usage is TRBV18 and J usage is TRBJ2-7; 9 bases map to TRBD2. Germline CDR1 KGHSH, CDR2 LQKENI. This CDR3 is 16 amino acids long. V gave up 1 base and J gave up 1 base; unmatched junction bases: 5. The CDR3 DNA sequence: TGTGCCAGCTCACCACTAGCGGGAGATATTTCCTACGAGCAGTACTTC. It encodes CASSPLAGDISYEQYF.

This clone was recorded a few times. The gene calls are TRBV29-1 and TRBJ1-2, with D uncertain. Per the germline V gene, CDR1 is SQVTM and CDR2 is ANQGSEA. V lost 0 bases and J 4 bases, leaving 9 bases between the germline ends. This CDR3 comprises 13 residues. The CDR3 coding sequence is TGCAGCGTTGAAGATTCAGGATTCTATGGCTACACCTTC. Protein sequence: CSVEDSGFYGYTF. The whole variable domain, remainder taken from reference TRBV29-1 and TRBJ1-2, is SAVISQKPSRDICQRGTSLTIQCQVDSQVTMMFWYRQQPGQSLTLIATANQGSEATYESGFVIDKFPISRPNLTFSTLTVSNMSPEDSSIYLCSVEDSGFYGYTFGSGTRLTVV.

This chain connects TRBV10-3 to TRBJ2-2, with 9 bases aligning to TRBD2. Germline CDR1 reads ENHRY; CDR2 reads SYGVKD. The CDR3 spans 12 residues. The CDR3 DNA follows: TGTTTAGCGGGAGATTATGCCGGGGAGCTGTTTTTT. Translation: CLAGDYAGELFF.

The chain combines TRBV6-5 with TRBJ2-7; TRBD2 matches 10 bases. V lost 5 bases to trimming and J lost 4 bases; unmatched junction nucleotides: 5. This CDR3 is 14 amino acids long. Germline V CDR1 and CDR2: MNHEY, SVGAGI. CDR3 loop: CASSVPGLAYEQYF. CDR3 coding DNA: TGTGCCAGCAGTGTCCCGGGACTAGCGTACGAGCAGTACTTC.

This clone was counted between two and nine times. This rearrangement joins TRBV6-1 to TRBJ2-3; maybe TRBD1 (5 bases). Germline CDR1 and CDR2: MNHNS and SASEGT. This CDR3 has 17 amino acids. Between the trimmed V and J ends, which lost 4 bases and 2 bases, there was a span of 19 bases. The CDR3 here is CASSGEQEPGYTDTQYF. CDR3 coding DNA: TGTGCCAGCAGTGGAGAACAGGAGCCGGGCTACACAGATACGCAGTATTTT.

In this sample, this clone turned up a few times. The V call is TRBV6-6, the J call TRBJ2-6; D gene uncertain. V lost 6 bases and J lost 4, with 16 bases in between. This CDR3 spans 16 amino acids. Germline V gene sequence: CDR1 MNHNY, CDR2 SVGAGI (reference sequence). The CDR3 bases are TGTGCCAGCAGCCCTCCGGGTTCTTTCGGGGCCAACGTCCTGACTTTC. Amino acid sequence: CASSPPGSFGANVLTF.

This clone appeared a few times. The rearrangement links TRBV27 to TRBJ2-7; TRBD2 matches at 8 bases. V lost 2 bases, J lost 2 bases, and 8 bases stayed unmatched. CDR3 size: 16 residues. Germline V lookup: CDR1 MNHEY, CDR2 SMNVEV (reference sequence). The CDR3 loop reads CASSLSRSGSAYEQYF. For the CDR3, the DNA is TGTGCCAGCAGTTTAAGTCGGAGCGGGAGTGCCTACGAGCAGTACTTC.

The table lists this clone with a few counts. The chain has TRBV5-1 and TRBJ2-1; 8 bases map to TRBD2. The CDR3 is made up of 16 amino acids. After removal of 4 bases from V and 4 bases from J, the junction contained 10 bases not matched to a gene. Per the germline V gene, CDR1 is SGHRS and CDR2 is YFSETQ. This CDR3 is CASSLQPGLGYNEQFF. CDR3 sequence (DNA): TGCGCCAGCAGCCTGCAGCCGGGACTAGGGTACAATGAGCAGTTCTTC. The whole variable domain, remainder taken from reference TRBV5-1 and TRBJ2-1, is KAGVTQTPRYLIKTRGQQVTLSCSPISGHRSVSWYQQTPGQGLQFLFEYFSETQRNKGNFPGRFSGRQFSNSRSEMNVSTLELGDSALYLCASSLQPGLGYNEQFFGPGTRLTVL.

This clone was seen repeatedly, ten times or more. This sequence joins TRBV29-1 and TRBJ2-7; D ambiguous. Trimming stripped 1 base from V and 0 bases from J, with 4 bases between. This CDR3 comprises 12 residues. CDR1 and CDR2 from the germline V gene are SQVTM and ANQGSEA. CDR3 amino acids: CSVEGRSYEQYF. CDR3 DNA sequence: TGCAGCGTTGAAGGTCGCTCCTACGAGCAGTACTTC.

The chain combines TRBV28 with TRBJ2-7; perhaps TRBD2 as D (5 bases). Germline-derived CDR1 and CDR2 are MDHEN and SYDVKM. The CDR3 totals 13 residues. Trimming left V 2 bases short and J 4 bases short, with 9 bases between. This CDR3 is CASSLQSGYEQYF. The CDR3 DNA sequence: TGTGCCAGCAGTTTACAATCGGGGTACGAGCAGTACTTC.

The rearrangement joins TRBV7-9 to TRBJ2-1; perhaps TRBD2 as D (6 bases). The V gene's germline CDR1 is SEHNR and CDR2 FQNEAQ (reference sequence). V was trimmed by 2 bases and J by 3 bases, leaving 17 bases between them. This CDR3 spans 17 amino acids. CDR3 bases: TGTGCCAGCAGCTTATTGTTCCCGACTAGGAACTACAATGAGCAGTTCTTC. This gives the protein CASSLLFPTRNYNEQFF.